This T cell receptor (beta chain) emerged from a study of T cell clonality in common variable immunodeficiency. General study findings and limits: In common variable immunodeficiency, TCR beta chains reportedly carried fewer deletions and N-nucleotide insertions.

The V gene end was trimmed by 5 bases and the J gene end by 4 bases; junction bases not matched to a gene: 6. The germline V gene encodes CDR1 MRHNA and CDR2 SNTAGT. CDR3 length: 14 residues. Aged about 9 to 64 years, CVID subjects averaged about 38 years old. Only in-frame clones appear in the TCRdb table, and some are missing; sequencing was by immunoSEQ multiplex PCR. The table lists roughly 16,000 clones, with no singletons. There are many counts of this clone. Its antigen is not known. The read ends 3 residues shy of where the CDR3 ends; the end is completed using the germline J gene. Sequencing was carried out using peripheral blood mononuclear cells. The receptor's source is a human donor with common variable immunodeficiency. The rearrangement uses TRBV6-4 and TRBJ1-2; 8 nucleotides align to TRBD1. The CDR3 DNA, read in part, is TGTGCCAGCAGTCCAACAGGGGGTGCCTATGGC. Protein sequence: CASSPTGGAYG. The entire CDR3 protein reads CASSPTGGAYGYTF.